The 22 T cell receptor beta chains in this list originate from one sample, sequenced in a study of T cell changes during pregnancy in multiple sclerosis. The assay was immunoSEQ multiplex PCR, and TCRdb's table has in-frame clones only and misses some. The data show 55,000 to 70,000 clones, around nine tenths seen once. The sequencing here drew on CD4+ T cells from peripheral blood mononuclear cells, taken after pregnancy. These receptors all come from a female donor with multiple sclerosis, enrolled in a pregnancy study.

This sequence joins TRBV6-6 and TRBJ2-7; D is unclear. Germline-derived CDR1 and CDR2 are MNHNY and SVGAGI (reference sequence). This CDR3 region has 14 residues. V was shortened by 5 bases and J by 2 bases, with 13 bases between the two germline ends. Here the CDR3 reads CASSVTAFTYEQYF. CDR3 coding DNA: TGTGCCAGCAGTGTAACAGCTTTCACCTACGAGCAGTACTTC.

V usage is TRBV5-6 and J usage is TRBJ2-3; 9 bases are shared with TRBD2. V shed 7 bases, J shed 5 bases, and the junction held 11 bases outside the gene matches. Germline values: CDR1 SGHDT, CDR2 YYEEEE. This CDR3 is 15 amino acids long. CDR3 protein: CASLGRGGAGDTQYF. The CDR3 DNA reads TGTGCCAGCCTGGGGCGCGGGGGGGCCGGAGATACGCAGTATTTT.

In this sample, this clone turned up a few times. V and J are TRBV6-5 and TRBJ1-1, with 9 bases identical to TRBD1. CDR3 length: 14 residues. Germline V gene sequence: CDR1 MNHEY, CDR2 SVGAGI. V shed 2 bases, J shed 4 bases, and the junction held 2 bases outside the gene matches. In nucleotides, the CDR3 is TGTGCCAGCAGTTACGACAGGGGGGGCACTGAAGCTTTCTTT. This sequence encodes CASSYDRGGTEAFF.

This sequence joins TRBV29-1 and TRBJ2-2; maybe TRBD1 (6 bases). Germline V CDR1 and CDR2: SQVTM, ANQGSEA. The CDR3 runs to 12 residues. Trimming stripped 2 bases from V and 5 bases from J, with 6 bases between. The CDR3 loop is CSVERGTGELFF. The CDR3 DNA sequence: TGCAGCGTTGAAAGGGGGACCGGGGAGCTGTTTTTT.

This clone has only a few counts. This chain links TRBV5-5 with TRBJ1-4; 7 bases align to TRBD1. Trimming at V came to 4 bases and at J to 5 bases, leaving 5 bases not matched to a gene. Germline lookup yields CDR1 SGHKS and CDR2 YYEKEE (reference sequence). The CDR3 totals 14 residues. CDR3 sequence (DNA): TGTGCCAGCAGCGGGGACAGTTCGAATGAAAAACTGTTTTTT. It codes for CASSGDSSNEKLFF.

This chain connects TRBV7-2 to TRBJ1-1, with D possibly being TRBD1 (6 bases). CDR3 length: 15 amino acids. The V gene lost 1 base and the J gene lost 5 bases, with 14 bases spanning the gap. Germline V CDR1 and CDR2: SGHTA, FQGNSA. CDR3 amino acids: CASSLVQQGGTEAFF. The DNA of the CDR3 is TGTGCCAGCAGCTTAGTTCAACAGGGAGGGACTGAAGCTTTCTTT.

V gene TRBV28 combines with J gene TRBJ1-1; a weak D match, TRBD1 (6 bases). The CDR3 has 18 amino acids. The ends were cut back, 1 base at V and 3 bases at J, with 21 bases in the middle. Per germline, CDR1 MDHEN and CDR2 SYDVKM. In DNA form, the CDR3 reads TGTGCCAGCAGTTTATCCGGCCATACCGGGACAATGGACACTGAAGCTTTCTTT. Its protein is CASSLSGHTGTMDTEAFF.

The rearrangement links TRBV6-1 to TRBJ1-4; D gene unclear. Looked up from germline, CDR1 is MNHNS and CDR2 is SASEGT. This CDR3 has 14 residues. V lost 7 bases and J 0 bases, leaving 9 bases between the germline ends. CDR3: CASNTVATNEKLFF. The DNA for the CDR3 is TGTGCCAGCAATACAGTAGCAACTAATGAAAAACTGTTTTTT.

The gene calls are TRBV19 and TRBJ1-5; D is unresolved. V lost 3 bases to trimming and J lost 5 bases, with 11 bases between them. The CDR3 loop spans 14 amino acids. Germline V gene data show CDR1 as LNHDA and CDR2 as SQIVND (reference sequence). The CDR3 here is CASSIRGRDQPQHF. In DNA, the CDR3 is TGTGCCAGTAGTATTCGAGGGAGGGATCAGCCCCAGCATTTT. The full variable domain, completed using reference TRBV19 and TRBJ1-5, is DGGITQSPKYLFRKEGQNVTLSCEQNLNHDAMYWYRQDPGQGLRLIYYSQIVNDFQKGDIAEGYSVSREKKESFPLTVTSAQKNPTAFYLCASSIRGRDQPQHFGDGTRLSIL.

The rearrangement links TRBV27 to TRBJ1-1; D perhaps matches TRBD1 (5 bases). The CDR3 has 15 residues. Germline V lookup: CDR1 MNHEY, CDR2 SMNVEV (reference sequence). V was shortened by 2 bases and J by 3 bases, with 13 bases between the two germline ends. The CDR3, as DNA: TGTGCCAGCAGTTTAGTGGCAGGGTCGGACACTGAAGCTTTCTTT. Its protein product is CASSLVAGSDTEAFF.

The rearrangement joins TRBV5-4 to TRBJ1-1, with D possibly TRBD1 on 5 matching bases. This CDR3 spans 13 amino acids. CDR1 SGHNT and CDR2 YYREEE come from the germline V gene (reference sequence). Trimming took 0 bases from V and 5 from J, leaving 8 bases between them. The CDR3 nucleotides read TGTGCCAGCAGCTTGGGGGGGAGGACTGAAGCTTTCTTT. Residues: CASSLGGRTEAFF.

This sequence joins TRBV6-5 and TRBJ2-1; 8 positions agree with TRBD1. Germline CDR1 reads MNHEY; CDR2 reads SVGAGI. The CDR3 contains 16 residues. Losses at the gene ends were 2 bases for V and 6 bases for J; bases not matched to a gene: 9. The chain's CDR3 is CASSYAGTGNLNEQFF. The CDR3 region has the DNA TGTGCCAGCAGTTACGCCGGGACAGGCAATCTCAATGAGCAGTTCTTC.

This clone was seen just once. This chain links TRBV2 with TRBJ2-1, with D perhaps TRBD2 (6 bases). Trimming shortened V by 6 bases and J by 5 bases, and 17 bases separated the two germline ends. There are 15 residues in the CDR3. Germline values: CDR1 SNHLY, CDR2 FYNNEI. The CDR3 is CASSDPRGRHNEQFF. Here the CDR3 DNA reads TGTGCCAGCAGCGACCCCCGGGGGAGACACAATGAGCAGTTCTTC.

The rearrangement joins TRBV15 to TRBJ2-3; 11 nucleotides align to TRBD2. Germline values: CDR1 LNHNV, CDR2 YYDKDF (reference sequence). The V and J ends lost 0 bases and 3 bases, in that order; junction bases with no gene match: 2. This CDR3 has 16 residues. CDR3 coding DNA: TGTGCCACCAGCAGAGATCCTAGCGGGGGGACAGATACGCAGTATTTT. It encodes CATSRDPSGGTDTQYF.

The rearrangement uses TRBV10-1 and TRBJ2-7; TRBD2 matches 7 bases. This CDR3 region has 13 residues. V gave up 3 bases and J gave up 5 bases; unmatched junction bases: 4. CDR1 and CDR2 from the germline V gene are WNHNN and SYGVQD (reference sequence). CDR3 protein: CASSDGGSDEQYF. CDR3 nucleotides: TGCGCCAGCAGTGATGGCGGGAGCGACGAGCAGTACTTC.

The rearrangement uses TRBV6-1 and TRBJ1-2; 10 nucleotides match TRBD1. CDR3 size: 16 residues. Per germline, CDR1 MNHNS and CDR2 SASEGT. The ends lost 1 base at V and 5 bases at J; junction bases unmatched: 7. For the CDR3, the DNA is TGTGCCAGCAGTGAAGGCCGACCGGGACAGGGGTATGGCTACACCTTC. Its translation: CASSEGRPGQGYGYTF.

V usage is TRBV29-1 and J usage is TRBJ1-3; 8 bases align to TRBD1. This CDR3 is built from 13 residues. V lost 4 bases to trimming and J lost 3 bases; unmatched junction nucleotides: 2. Germline V gene sequence: CDR1 SQVTM, CDR2 ANQGSEA. DNA for the CDR3: TGCAGCGTTGGAACAGGGGGTGGAAACACCATATATTTT. It translates to CSVGTGGGNTIYF.

This clone is a singleton in its sample. The rearrangement uses TRBV28 and TRBJ2-5; the match to TRBD2 covers 10 bases. Germline assignment: CDR1 MDHEN and CDR2 SYDVKM. This CDR3 spans 16 amino acids. Unmatched junction bases numbered 7, after V lost 2 bases and J lost 4 bases. The CDR3 DNA reads as TGTGCCAGCAGTTTAGGGCTAGCGGGAGTCCTAGAGACCCAGTACTTC. Translated: CASSLGLAGVLETQYF.

CDR3 residues: CASTGGQHSGNTIYF. The DNA of the CDR3 is TGTGCCAGCACCGGTGGACAGCACTCTGGAAACACCATATATTTT. The V and J genes are TRBV6-5 and TRBJ1-3, with D possibly TRBD1 on 6 matching bases. This CDR3 spans 15 amino acids. Per germline, CDR1 MNHEY and CDR2 SVGAGI. V dropped 7 bases and J dropped 0 bases, with 13 bases sitting between them.

V and J are TRBV27 and TRBJ2-1; 8 bases align to TRBD2. Trimming cost V 5 bases and J 3 bases; bases outside gene matches: 15. The CDR3 has 18 amino acids. CDR1 and CDR2 from the germline V gene are MNHEY and SMNVEV (reference sequence). The CDR3 DNA reads as TGTGCCAGCAGTCTAGAAGTACCGGGACTAGGGGTCTACAATGAGCAGTTCTTC. Its translation is CASSLEVPGLGVYNEQFF.

The rearrangement uses TRBV2 and TRBJ2-3; 10 bases agree with TRBD1. The V and J ends lost 11 bases and 1 base, in that order; junction bases with no gene match: 3. The CDR3 loop spans 13 amino acids. Germline lookup yields CDR1 SNHLY and CDR2 FYNNEI. The CDR3 loop reads CARGTGGTDTQYF. Here the CDR3 DNA reads TGTGCCCGCGGGACAGGGGGCACAGATACGCAGTATTTT.

V usage is TRBV14 and J usage is TRBJ2-7, with TRBD2 matching 11 bases. Trimming removed 5 bases from V and 3 bases from J; junction bases left unmatched: 6. The CDR3 has 15 amino acids. Germline CDR1 reads SGHDN; CDR2 reads FVKESK. The CDR3 region has the DNA TGTGCCAGCAGCTTTACTAGCGGGGGATTCTACGAGCAGTACTTC. Translated, it gives CASSFTSGGFYEQYF.